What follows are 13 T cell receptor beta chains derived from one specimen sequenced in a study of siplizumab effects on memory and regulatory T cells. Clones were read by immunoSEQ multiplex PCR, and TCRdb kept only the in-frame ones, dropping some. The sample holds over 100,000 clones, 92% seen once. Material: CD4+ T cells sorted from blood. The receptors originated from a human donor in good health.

The DNA of the CDR3 is TGTGCCAGCAGCCTCTTATCCGGATTCTATGGCTACACCTTC. Its protein product is CASSLLSGFYGYTF. V gene TRBV11-1 combines with J gene TRBJ1-2; D gene unclear. The V end lost 5 bases, the J end lost 4 bases, and 14 bases lay between the germline ends. This CDR3 comprises 14 residues. Germline V CDR1 and CDR2: SGHAT, FQDESV (reference sequence).

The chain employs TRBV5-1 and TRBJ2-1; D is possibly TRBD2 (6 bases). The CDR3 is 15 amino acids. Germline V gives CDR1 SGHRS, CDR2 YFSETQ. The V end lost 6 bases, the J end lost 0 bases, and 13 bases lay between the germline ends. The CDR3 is CASKNQGGSYNEQFF. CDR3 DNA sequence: TGCGCCAGCAAAAACCAGGGAGGCTCCTACAATGAGCAGTTCTTC. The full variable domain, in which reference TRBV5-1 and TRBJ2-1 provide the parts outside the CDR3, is KAGVTQTPRYLIKTRGQQVTLSCSPISGHRSVSWYQQTPGQGLQFLFEYFSETQRNKGNFPGRFSGRQFSNSRSEMNVSTLELGDSALYLCASKNQGGSYNEQFFGPGTRLTVL.

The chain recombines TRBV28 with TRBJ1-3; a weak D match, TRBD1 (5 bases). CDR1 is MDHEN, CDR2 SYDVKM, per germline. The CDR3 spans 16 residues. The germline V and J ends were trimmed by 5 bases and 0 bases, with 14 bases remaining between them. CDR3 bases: TGTGCCAGCAGTCTCAGGGTTGGGAGCTCTGGAAACACCATATATTTT. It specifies CASSLRVGSSGNTIYF.

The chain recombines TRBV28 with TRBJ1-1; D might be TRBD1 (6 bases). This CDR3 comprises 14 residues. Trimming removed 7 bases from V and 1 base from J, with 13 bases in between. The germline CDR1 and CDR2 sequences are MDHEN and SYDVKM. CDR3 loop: CASTRQVSNTEAFF. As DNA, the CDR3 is TGTGCCAGCACGCGACAGGTTTCGAACACTGAAGCTTTCTTT.

DNA for the CDR3: TGCGCCAGCAGCTACCGGACAGGGAGGACAGATACGCAGTATTTT. The encoded protein is CASSYRTGRTDTQYF. V usage is TRBV5-1 and J usage is TRBJ2-3; 8 bases fit TRBD1. The CDR3 length is 15 residues. Germline V CDR1 and CDR2: SGHRS, YFSETQ. The ends lost 3 bases at V and 3 bases at J; junction bases unmatched: 6.

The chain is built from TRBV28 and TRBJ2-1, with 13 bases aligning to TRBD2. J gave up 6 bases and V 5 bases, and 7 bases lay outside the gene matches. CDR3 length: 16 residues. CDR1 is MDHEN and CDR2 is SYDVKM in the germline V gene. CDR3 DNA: TGTGCCAGCAGTACGTCCGGGACTAGCGGGATCAATGAGCAGTTCTTC. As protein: CASSTSGTSGINEQFF.

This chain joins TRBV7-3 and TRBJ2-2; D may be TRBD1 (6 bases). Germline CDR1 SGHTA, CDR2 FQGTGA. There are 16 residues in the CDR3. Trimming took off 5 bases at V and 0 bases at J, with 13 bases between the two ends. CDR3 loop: CASSLRGQPNTGELFF. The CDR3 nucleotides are TGTGCCAGCAGCCTACGCGGACAGCCGAACACCGGGGAGCTGTTTTTT.

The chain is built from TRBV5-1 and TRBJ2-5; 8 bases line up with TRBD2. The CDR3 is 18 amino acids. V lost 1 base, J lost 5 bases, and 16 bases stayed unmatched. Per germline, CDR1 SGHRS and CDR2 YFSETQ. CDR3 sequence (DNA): TGCGCCAGCAGCTTGTTGACCAGGTTTAGCGGGATCTGGGAGACCCAGTACTTC. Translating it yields CASSLLTRFSGIWETQYF.

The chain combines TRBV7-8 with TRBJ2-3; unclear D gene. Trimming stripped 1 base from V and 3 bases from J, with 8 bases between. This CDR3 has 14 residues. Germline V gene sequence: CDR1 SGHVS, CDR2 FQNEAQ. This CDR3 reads CASSLEGSTDTQYF. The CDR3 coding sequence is TGTGCCAGCAGCTTAGAAGGGTCGACAGATACGCAGTATTTT.

CDR3 DNA: TGTGCCAGCAGCTTAGTGGCCAGATACTATGGCTACACCTTC. It translates to CASSLVARYYGYTF. The chain carries TRBV7-9 and TRBJ1-2; D is unclear. Germline lookup yields CDR1 SEHNR and CDR2 FQNEAQ (reference sequence). This CDR3 has 14 amino acids. Trimming shortened V by 1 base and J by 3 bases, and 9 bases separated the two germline ends.

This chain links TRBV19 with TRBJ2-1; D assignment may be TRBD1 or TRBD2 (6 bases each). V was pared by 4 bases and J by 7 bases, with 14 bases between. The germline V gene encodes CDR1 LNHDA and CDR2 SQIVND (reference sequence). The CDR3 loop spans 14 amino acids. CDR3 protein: CASSKRGDTNEQFF. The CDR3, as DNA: TGTGCCAGTAGTAAAAGGGGGGACACGAATGAGCAGTTCTTC. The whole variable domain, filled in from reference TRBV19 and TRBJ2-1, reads DGGITQSPKYLFRKEGQNVTLSCEQNLNHDAMYWYRQDPGQGLRLIYYSQIVNDFQKGDIAEGYSVSREKKESFPLTVTSAQKNPTAFYLCASSKRGDTNEQFFGPGTRLTVL.

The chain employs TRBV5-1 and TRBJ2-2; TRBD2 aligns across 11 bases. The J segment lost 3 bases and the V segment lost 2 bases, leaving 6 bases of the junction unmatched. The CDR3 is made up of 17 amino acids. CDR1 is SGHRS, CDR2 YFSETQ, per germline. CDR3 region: CASSFTLAGVYTGELFF. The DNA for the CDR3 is TGCGCCAGCAGCTTTACACTAGCGGGAGTTTACACCGGGGAGCTGTTTTTT.

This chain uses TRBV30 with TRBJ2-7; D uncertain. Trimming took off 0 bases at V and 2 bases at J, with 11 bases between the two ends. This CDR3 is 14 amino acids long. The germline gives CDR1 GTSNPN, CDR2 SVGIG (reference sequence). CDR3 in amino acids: CAWSVFPTTYEQYF. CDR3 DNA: TGTGCCTGGAGTGTTTTCCCGACCACCTACGAGCAGTACTTC.